This TCR beta chain was identified during a study of cytomegalovirus exposure and HLA in healthy donors. Turning to this clone: Its antigen is undetermined.

This CDR3 is built from 14 residues. The trim removed 3 bases at V and 1 base at J, leaving 0 bases unmatched. Germline V gene lookup returns CDR1 MGHDK and CDR2 SYGVNS. General study results and limits: The study flagged some 170 TCR beta chains as cytomegalovirus-associated.

The primer mix had 60 Vbeta and 13 Jbeta primers. TCRdb keeps only in-frame clones here, not all; method: immunoSEQ multiplex PCR. The repertoire holds some 120,000 clones, 73% seen once, with around 4.2% in the top ten. Sequencing used PBMCs. The rearrangement joins TRBV25-1 to TRBJ2-4, with 7 positions matching TRBD1. This sequence originates from a middle-aged woman in good health and CMV-seronegative. The CDR3 DNA is TGTGCCAGCAGTGAGACAGGGGCCAAAAACATTCAGTACTTC. It encodes CASSETGAKNIQYF.